Listed below are T cell receptor beta chains from one sample, sequenced in a study of response to subunit inactivated influenza vaccine. TCRdb re-called the RT-PCR reads with MiXCR, one entry per CDR3 protein. The repertoire includes about 620,000 distinct CDR3 sequences, 10% to 15% of them detected once, and more than 8.5% sits in the top ten. The sequencing here drew on PBMCs from blood, taken on the day of vaccination. These receptors all come from a man aged 45-65 years who received an inactivated influenza vaccine. Each CDR3 is given with its conserved first and last residue. D genes are given only for firm matches. The size field is filled for only some rows; it gives once, few, many or a size class.

j_call: TRBJ2-1
v_call: TRBV20-1
d_call: TRBD1
clone_size: few
cdr3_nt: TGCAGTGCTAGGGGGGACAGGGGGCGTCCCGATGAGCAGTTCTTC
cdr3_aa: CSARGDRGRPDEQFF

j_call: TRBJ1-5
v_call: TRBV15
d_call: .
clone_size: few
cdr3_nt: TGTGCCACCAGCAGAGGGGCAGCGCTCAATCAGCCCCAGCATTTT
cdr3_aa: CATSRGAALNQPQHF

j_call: TRBJ2-3
v_call: TRBV11-2
d_call: TRBD2
clone_size: .
cdr3_nt: TGTGCCAGCAGCTCGAGACTAGCGGGGCCTTGGGCGCTGTATTTT
cdr3_aa: CASSSRLAGPWALYF

j_call: TRBJ1-5
v_call: TRBV24-1
d_call: .
clone_size: few
cdr3_nt: TGTGCCACCAGTGGGCAGAATAGCAATCAGCCCCAGCATTTT
cdr3_aa: CATSGQNSNQPQHF

j_call: TRBJ2-1
v_call: TRBV5-1
d_call: TRBD2
clone_size: many
cdr3_nt: TGCGCCAGCAGCTCTACTAGCGGGAATTACAATGAGCAGTTCTTC
cdr3_aa: CASSSTSGNYNEQFF

j_call: TRBJ2-3
v_call: TRBV11-2
d_call: .
clone_size: many
cdr3_nt: TGTGCCAGCAGCTTAGGTGCCGAACGGTTATCAGATACGCAGTATTTT
cdr3_aa: CASSLGAERLSDTQYF

j_call: TRBJ2-2
v_call: TRBV19
d_call: .
clone_size: .
cdr3_nt: TGTGCCAGTACACTTCGGACAGCGAACACCGGGGAGCTGTTTTTT
cdr3_aa: CASTLRTANTGELFF

j_call: TRBJ1-2
v_call: TRBV28
d_call: .
clone_size: many
cdr3_nt: TGTGCCAGCAGGTCCGGGGCCTACTATGGCTACACCTTC
cdr3_aa: CASRSGAYYGYTF

j_call: TRBJ2-7
v_call: TRBV27
d_call: TRBD1
clone_size: few
cdr3_nt: TGTGCCAGCAGTCGGAGCCGGGACAGGGTCGATCACGAGCAGTACTTC
cdr3_aa: CASSRSRDRVDHEQYF

j_call: TRBJ2-2
v_call: TRBV30
d_call: .
clone_size: .
cdr3_nt: TGTGCCTGGGGCCCCAGGGCGAACACCGGGGAGCTGTTTTTT
cdr3_aa: CAWGPRANTGELFF

j_call: TRBJ1-6
v_call: TRBV28
d_call: TRBD1
clone_size: .
cdr3_nt: TGTGCCAGCAACAAATACAGGGGGCGCGGCCGCCTGCAAAATTCACCCCTCCACTTT
cdr3_aa: CASNKYRGRGRLQNSPLHF

j_call: TRBJ2-7
v_call: TRBV20-1
d_call: .
clone_size: .
cdr3_nt: TGCTGTGCTGCCAAAATTGGTTACGAGCAGTACTTC
cdr3_aa: CCAAKIGYEQYF

j_call: TRBJ2-1
v_call: TRBV6-5
d_call: TRBD2
clone_size: .
cdr3_nt: TGTGCCAGCAGTTCCATCGCCCCCGGGACTAGCGGCCTCCAGTTCTTC
cdr3_aa: CASSSIAPGTSGLQFF

j_call: TRBJ1-1
v_call: TRBV28
d_call: TRBD1
clone_size: few
cdr3_nt: TGTGCCAGCAGTTCACACACAGGGGCCACTGAAGCTTTCTTT
cdr3_aa: CASSSHTGATEAFF

j_call: TRBJ2-1
v_call: TRBV6-2/TRBV6-3
d_call: TRBD2
clone_size: many
cdr3_nt: TGTGCCAGCAGGAGACTAGCGGGGGTCTACAATGAGCAGTTCTTC
cdr3_aa: CASRRLAGVYNEQFF

j_call: TRBJ2-3
v_call: TRBV28
d_call: .
clone_size: .
cdr3_nt: TGTGCCAGCAGTACTCTTAGCACAGATACGCAGTATTTT
cdr3_aa: CASSTLSTDTQYF

j_call: TRBJ2-6
v_call: TRBV29-1
d_call: .
clone_size: .
cdr3_nt: TGCAGCGTTGCAGAGATAGGGGCCAACGTCCTGACTTTC
cdr3_aa: CSVAEIGANVLTF

j_call: TRBJ2-5
v_call: TRBV12-3/TRBV12-4
d_call: TRBD1
clone_size: .
cdr3_nt: TGTGCCAGCAGCCGACAGGGCTACCAAGAGACCCAGTACTTC
cdr3_aa: CASSRQGYQETQYF

j_call: TRBJ2-1
v_call: TRBV7-2
d_call: TRBD2
clone_size: .
cdr3_nt: TGTGCCAGCAGCTTAGCTAGCGGGAGTCTTAATGAGCAGTTCTTC
cdr3_aa: CASSLASGSLNEQFF

j_call: TRBJ2-2
v_call: TRBV27
d_call: .
clone_size: few
cdr3_nt: TGTGCCAGCAGTTTCCTGGCCGGGGAGCTGTTTTTT
cdr3_aa: CASSFLAGELFF

j_call: TRBJ1-5
v_call: TRBV15
d_call: TRBD1
clone_size: few
cdr3_nt: TGTGCCACCAGCCGCGACAGGGATAATCAGCCCCAGCATTTT
cdr3_aa: CATSRDRDNQPQHF

j_call: TRBJ2-1
v_call: TRBV12-3/TRBV12-4
d_call: .
clone_size: few
cdr3_nt: TGTGCCAGCAGTTTATTCAGCTCCTACAATGAGCAGTTCTTC
cdr3_aa: CASSLFSSYNEQFF

j_call: TRBJ2-7
v_call: TRBV19
d_call: TRBD1
clone_size: .
cdr3_nt: TGTGCCAGTAGTGACTGGACAGGGGGCAATAGAGACGAGCAGTACTTC
cdr3_aa: CASSDWTGGNRDEQYF

j_call: TRBJ2-5
v_call: TRBV7-9
d_call: TRBD2
clone_size: .
cdr3_nt: TGTGCCAGCAGCTTAGTCCCCGGGGGGGCCTTTGGAGAGACCCAGTACTTC
cdr3_aa: CASSLVPGGAFGETQYF

j_call: TRBJ2-2
v_call: TRBV7-9
d_call: .
clone_size: many
cdr3_nt: TGTGCCAGCAGCTTACCGGTCCCCGGGGAGCTGTTTTTT
cdr3_aa: CASSLPVPGELFF

j_call: TRBJ1-5
v_call: TRBV9
d_call: TRBD1
clone_size: few
cdr3_nt: TGTGCCAGCAGCGTGGGACAGGTTCCCGGACCCCAGCATTTT
cdr3_aa: CASSVGQVPGPQHF

j_call: TRBJ2-1
v_call: TRBV19
d_call: TRBD2
clone_size: .
cdr3_nt: TGTGCCAGTAGTATAGGATTCTGGGCGGGAGTCTACAATGAGCAGTTCTTC
cdr3_aa: CASSIGFWAGVYNEQFF

j_call: TRBJ2-1
v_call: TRBV12-3/TRBV12-4
d_call: TRBD2
clone_size: few
cdr3_nt: TGTGCCAGCAGCCACGGACTAGCGGTAAGCTCCTACAATGAGCAGTTCTTC
cdr3_aa: CASSHGLAVSSYNEQFF

j_call: TRBJ2-1
v_call: TRBV19
d_call: TRBD1
clone_size: .
cdr3_nt: TGTGCCAGTAGTATAGTCGGACAGGTATCATACAATGAGCAGTTCTTC
cdr3_aa: CASSIVGQVSYNEQFF

j_call: TRBJ2-7
v_call: TRBV5-6
d_call: .
clone_size: few
cdr3_nt: TGTGCCAGCAGCGGGGGACCAGCGGACGAGCAGTACTTC
cdr3_aa: CASSGGPADEQYF

j_call: TRBJ1-2
v_call: TRBV2
d_call: .
clone_size: .
cdr3_nt: TGTGTCAGCAGTGAACTACTCGCCCGTCTGACTAACTATGGCTACACCTTC
cdr3_aa: CVSSELLARLTNYGYTF

j_call: TRBJ1-5
v_call: TRBV25-1
d_call: .
clone_size: .
cdr3_nt: TGTGCCAGCAGTGATTACAGGGTAACTGGGCCCCAGCATTTT
cdr3_aa: CASSDYRVTGPQHF

j_call: TRBJ1-5
v_call: TRBV15
d_call: TRBD1
clone_size: many
cdr3_nt: TGTGCCACCAGCAGAGGGGGGACAGGGATCGAGTACCAGCCCCAGCATTTT
cdr3_aa: CATSRGGTGIEYQPQHF

j_call: TRBJ2-7
v_call: TRBV9
d_call: TRBD2
clone_size: .
cdr3_nt: TGTGCCAGCAGCGCTAGCGGGGGCCTCATTTACGAGCAGTACTTC
cdr3_aa: CASSASGGLIYEQYF

j_call: TRBJ1-4
v_call: TRBV5-1
d_call: TRBD1
clone_size: .
cdr3_nt: TGCGCCAGCAGCTTGGGGACAGGGGGAAGTAATGAAAAACTGTTTTTT
cdr3_aa: CASSLGTGGSNEKLFF

j_call: TRBJ2-7
v_call: TRBV11-2
d_call: TRBD1
clone_size: .
cdr3_nt: TGTGCCACCTCCGGGACAGGGATTTCCTACGAGCAGTACTTC
cdr3_aa: CATSGTGISYEQYF

j_call: TRBJ1-1
v_call: TRBV24-1
d_call: TRBD1
clone_size: few
cdr3_nt: TGTGCCACCACCGACGACAGGGACACTGAAGCTTTCTTT
cdr3_aa: CATTDDRDTEAFF

j_call: TRBJ2-2
v_call: TRBV7-9
d_call: .
clone_size: .
cdr3_nt: TGTGCCAGCAGCACTCGACAGTACAACACCGGGGAGCTGTTTTTT
cdr3_aa: CASSTRQYNTGELFF

j_call: TRBJ2-7
v_call: TRBV12-3/TRBV12-4
d_call: TRBD1
clone_size: .
cdr3_nt: TGTGCCAGCAGTTTCGTAGGACAGGGGGCTGCCGAGCAGTACTTC
cdr3_aa: CASSFVGQGAAEQYF

j_call: TRBJ2-3
v_call: TRBV19
d_call: .
clone_size: few
cdr3_nt: TGTGCCAGTAGTACGAGTGGGAGGAACACAGATACGCAGTATTTT
cdr3_aa: CASSTSGRNTDTQYF